Below, 2 T cell receptor beta chains from the same sample are listed, as sequenced in a study of blood T cell repertoires in COVID-19. Libraries were prepared by immunoSEQ multiplex PCR; TCRdb keeps only in-frame clonotypes and omits some of them. The data hold a few hundred thousand clones, with roughly 85% observed a single time. Input material: PBMCs or T cells enriched from blood (not recorded which). These receptor sequences come from a man aged 25 to 40 who had recovered from COVID-19.

This clone was counted only a few times. The gene calls are TRBV7-9 and TRBJ2-7; 7 nucleotides line up with TRBD1. CDR3 length: 13 residues. V lost 2 bases and J lost 8; bases outside the gene matches: 6. In germline, CDR1 is SEHNR, CDR2 FQNEAQ (reference sequence). The CDR3 is CASSLSGTEQQYF. CDR3 in DNA: TGTGCCAGCAGCTTATCAGGGACAGAGCAGCAGTACTTC.

The chain carries TRBV5-1 and TRBJ2-2, with 8 nucleotides matching TRBD2. The CDR3 loop spans 15 amino acids. Trimming at V came to 4 bases and at J to 3 bases, leaving 5 bases not matched to a gene. Germline V gene sequence: CDR1 SGHRS, CDR2 YFSETQ. This chain's CDR3 is CASSKRGTDTGELFF. CDR3 coding DNA: TGCGCCAGCAGCAAGCGGGGGACGGACACCGGGGAGCTGTTTTTT.